This is a list of T cell receptor beta chains from one sample in a study of cytomegalovirus exposure and HLA in healthy donors. TCRdb's copy holds only in-frame clones and misses some; the assay was immunoSEQ multiplex PCR. The table lists over 200,000 clones, 88% of them singletons. The sequenced sample consisted of PBMCs. The receptor set was obtained from a woman aged 18-30 years in good health and CMV-seronegative. The CDR3 runs from the conserved cysteine through the conserved F or W.

V	J	CDR3
TRBV9	TRBJ2-1	CASSRGAGPGNEQFF
TRBV6-1	TRBJ2-4	CASSEPHIGGSKNIQYF
TRBV27	TRBJ2-7	CASTLLIQVPYEQYF
TRBV15	TRBJ1-4	CATSPDRRLNEKLFF
TRBV7-2	TRBJ2-1	CASSAGGPGLSYNEQFF
TRBV4-1	TRBJ2-5	CASSQDWTPANQETQYF
TRBV14	TRBJ2-1	CASSLKREGFLNEQFF
TRBV5-4	TRBJ2-2	CASSLEAGGSGSLGELFF
TRBV7-2	TRBJ1-1	CASSLSEQVEAFF
TRBV5-1	TRBJ2-1	CASSSTSGRPYEQFF
TRBV7-9	TRBJ2-5	CASSFPILAPQETQYF
TRBV11-2	TRBJ2-1	CASSRGRVGARYNEQFF
TRBV5-6	TRBJ1-2	CASSFLQTGSAYGYTF
TRBV28	TRBJ1-5	CASSLALVGQALNQPQHF
TRBV5-6	TRBJ1-3	CASSLVPGVLENTIYF
TRBV29-1	TRBJ2-3	CSVLQGADTQYF
TRBV18	TRBJ2-7	CASSDDRRYEQYF
TRBV7-6	TRBJ2-1	CASSLGTRGVGNEQFF